These 5 T cell receptor beta chains were sequenced from one sample in a study of cytomegalovirus exposure and HLA in healthy donors. PCR was performed using 60 Vbeta and 13 Jbeta primers. Assay: immunoSEQ multiplex PCR; the TCRdb copy retains only in-frame clones and omits some. Among about 160,000 clones, 80% to 90% were seen once, and the ten largest hold under 8%. Sequencing was carried out using PBMCs. The receptor set was obtained from a man aged 50 to 59 in good health and CMV-seropositive.

This clone was counted a few times. The chain uses TRBV28 and TRBJ1-2; the match to TRBD1 covers 8 bases. Unmatched junction bases numbered 6, after V lost 10 bases and J lost 8 bases. CDR3 length: 11 amino acids. From germline, CDR1 is MDHEN and CDR2 SYDVKM. The CDR3: CATQGAGGYTF. CDR3 bases: TGTGCCACCCAGGGGGCGGGGGGCTACACCTTC.

The chain carries TRBV28 and TRBJ1-1, with D unresolved. V lost 6 bases, J lost 0 bases, and 20 bases lay in between. This CDR3 contains 17 residues. Germline V CDR1 and CDR2: MDHEN, SYDVKM. The CDR3 is CASSLIFGTEMNTEAFF. CDR3 in DNA: TGTGCCAGCAGCCTAATTTTTGGTACAGAGATGAACACTGAAGCTTTCTTT.

The chain couples TRBV6-1 to TRBJ2-1; 7 positions agree with TRBD1. CDR1 and CDR2 from the germline V gene are MNHNS and SASEGT. Unmatched junction bases numbered 10, after V lost 1 base and J lost 10 bases. The CDR3 sequence is 15 residues long. The CDR3 DNA sequence: TGTGCCAGCAGTGAAGGGCGTTACAGGGGTTGGGAGCAGTTCTTC. Translated, it gives CASSEGRYRGWEQFF.

The CDR3 nucleotides are TGCGCCAGCGGGAGGACAGGGGTCGATGAGCAGTTCTTC. This translates into CASGRTGVDEQFF. The genes are TRBV10-2 and TRBJ2-1, with TRBD1 identical over 9 bases. Germline loops: CDR1 WSHSY, CDR2 SAAADI. The CDR3 length is 13 residues. Germline trimming cut 8 bases from V and 8 bases from J; bases unmatched to any gene: 7.

This rearrangement joins TRBV5-1 to TRBJ1-6; 8 bases fit TRBD1. The V and J ends lost 4 bases and 9 bases, in that order; junction bases with no gene match: 15. The CDR3 contains 17 residues. Germline loops: CDR1 SGHRS, CDR2 YFSETQ. Here the CDR3 reads CASSDWARTGSPSPLHF. CDR3 nucleotide sequence: TGCGCCAGCAGCGATTGGGCCAGGACAGGGAGCCCTTCACCCCTCCACTTT.